This is a list of T cell receptor beta chains from one sample in a study of T cell clusters in autoimmune cytopenias. TCRdb re-called the multiplex PCR reads and shows each CDR3 protein once, DNA omitted. The table for this sample gives around 5,000 distinct CDR3 sequences. These same records also appear under a second study, on T cell repertoires in aging, cancer and after chemotherapy.

The sequenced sample was peripheral blood. These receptors originate from a human donor in good health. The CDR3 runs from the conserved cysteine through the conserved F or W. Size is stated for part of the rows, as once, few or many counts, or as a class when the clone is expanded.

clone size: .; J gene: TRBJ1-5; V gene: TRBV19; CDR3 protein: CASSIPAGGGNQPQHF
clone size: medium-sized; J gene: TRBJ1-1; V gene: TRBV19; CDR3 protein: CASKTGNTEAFF
clone size: medium-sized; J gene: TRBJ2-3; V gene: TRBV6-5; CDR3 protein: CASSSLILAGGTDTQYF
clone size: medium-sized; J gene: TRBJ2-5; V gene: TRBV6-1; CDR3 protein: CASSEGTGGQETQYF
clone size: .; J gene: TRBJ1-4; V gene: TRBV6-6; CDR3 protein: CASSYGGPSFF
clone size: .; J gene: TRBJ1-5; V gene: TRBV6-1; CDR3 protein: CASSVGTLSNQPQHF
clone size: medium-sized; J gene: TRBJ2-6; V gene: TRBV6-1; CDR3 protein: CASSEDSSGANVLTF
clone size: .; J gene: TRBJ1-2; V gene: TRBV6-2/TRBV6-3; CDR3 protein: CASTAGDYYGYTF
clone size: medium-sized; J gene: TRBJ1-5; V gene: TRBV19; CDR3 protein: CAIRGGEGQPQHF
clone size: medium-sized; J gene: TRBJ2-3; V gene: TRBV19; CDR3 protein: CASSIRGTGTTDTQYF
clone size: .; J gene: TRBJ2-7; V gene: TRBV7-2; CDR3 protein: CASSADSSYEQYF
clone size: .; J gene: TRBJ2-7; V gene: TRBV27; CDR3 protein: CASSFVGGSYEQYF
clone size: .; J gene: TRBJ1-1; V gene: TRBV15; CDR3 protein: CATSRGGGNTEAFF
clone size: .; J gene: TRBJ1-2; V gene: TRBV12-3/TRBV12-4; CDR3 protein: CASSLIPEGGYTF
clone size: medium-sized; J gene: TRBJ2-1; V gene: TRBV5-4; CDR3 protein: CASSQTGSYNEQFF
clone size: .; J gene: TRBJ1-4; V gene: TRBV5-5; CDR3 protein: CASSSNAYEKLFF
clone size: .; J gene: TRBJ1-6; V gene: TRBV6-5; CDR3 protein: CASSYSSAVLGSPLHF
clone size: .; J gene: TRBJ2-3; V gene: TRBV27; CDR3 protein: CASSLLAGGTDTQYF
clone size: .; J gene: TRBJ2-7; V gene: TRBV6-2/TRBV6-3; CDR3 protein: CASSYVAGFYEQYF
clone size: .; J gene: TRBJ2-7; V gene: TRBV6-1; CDR3 protein: CASIHTGAPYEQYF
clone size: large; J gene: TRBJ1-5; V gene: TRBV20-1; CDR3 protein: CSALDRAFNQPQHF
clone size: .; J gene: TRBJ1-2; V gene: TRBV12-3/TRBV12-4; CDR3 protein: CASGSRSYGYTF
clone size: medium-sized; J gene: TRBJ2-7; V gene: TRBV12-3/TRBV12-4; CDR3 protein: CASSSLDEQYF
clone size: .; J gene: TRBJ2-7; V gene: TRBV12-3/TRBV12-4; CDR3 protein: CASSFTGSSYEQYF
clone size: medium-sized; J gene: TRBJ2-5; V gene: TRBV7-6; CDR3 protein: CASRGAGGETQYF
clone size: medium-sized; J gene: TRBJ1-3; V gene: TRBV29-1; CDR3 protein: CSAGNSGNTIYF